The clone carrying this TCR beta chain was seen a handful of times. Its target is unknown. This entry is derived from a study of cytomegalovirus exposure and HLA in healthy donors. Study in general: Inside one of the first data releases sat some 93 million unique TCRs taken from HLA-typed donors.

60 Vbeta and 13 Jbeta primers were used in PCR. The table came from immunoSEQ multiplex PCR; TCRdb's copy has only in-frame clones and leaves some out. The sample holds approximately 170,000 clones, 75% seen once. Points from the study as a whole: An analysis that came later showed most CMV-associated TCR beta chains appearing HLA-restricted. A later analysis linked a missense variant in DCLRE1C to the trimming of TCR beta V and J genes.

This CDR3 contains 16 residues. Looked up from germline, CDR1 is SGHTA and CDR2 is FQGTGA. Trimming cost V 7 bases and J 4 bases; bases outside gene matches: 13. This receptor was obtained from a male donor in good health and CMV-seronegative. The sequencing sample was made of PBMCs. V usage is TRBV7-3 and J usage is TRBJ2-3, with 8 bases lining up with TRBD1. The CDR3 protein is CASTSDRGDPADTQYF. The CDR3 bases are TGTGCCAGCACCAGCGACAGGGGTGACCCAGCAGATACGCAGTATTTT.